The T cell receptor (beta chain) under discussion was sequenced for a study of T cell changes during pregnancy in multiple sclerosis. Libraries were prepared by immunoSEQ multiplex PCR; TCRdb keeps only in-frame clonotypes and omits some of them. Of tens of thousands of clones in the sample, roughly 94% were seen once. V dropped 0 bases and J dropped 5 bases, with 11 bases sitting between them. The CDR3 runs to 14 residues. Per the germline V gene, CDR1 is SGHDT and CDR2 is YYEEEE. This material consisted of CD8+ T cells from peripheral blood mononuclear cells, taken in the third trimester of pregnancy. The V call is TRBV5-6, the J call TRBJ1-1, with D possibly being TRBD1 (5 bases). This receptor was identified in a female donor with multiple sclerosis, enrolled in a pregnancy study. The CDR3 loop is CASSLGAGKTEAFF. The CDR3 nucleotides read TGTGCCAGCAGCTTGGGGGCAGGGAAGACTGAAGCTTTCTTT.